Presented here are 11 T cell receptor beta chains from one specimen sequenced in a study of early T cells in non-severe SARS-CoV-2 infection. TCRdb fed the 5' RACE reads into MiXCR, producing one record per CDR3 protein. The sample shows 85,000 to 120,000 distinct CDR3 sequences, around 12% of them seen only once. Source material: whole blood. The origin of the receptors is an adult who was a healthcare worker with PCR-confirmed SARS-CoV-2 infection or an uninfected control (not recorded which).

In this sample, this clonotype turned up a few times. The CDR3 spells CASSDRDTIYF. The DNA for the CDR3 is TGTGCCAGCAGTGACAGGGACACCATATATTTT. V is TRBV2 and J is TRBJ1-3, with D tentatively TRBD1 (5 bases). The germline V gene encodes CDR1 SNHLY and CDR2 FYNNEI. The CDR3 spans 11 residues. Trimming took 3 bases from V and 8 from J, leaving 5 bases between them.

This sequence joins TRBV27 and TRBJ2-1, with D unclear. V was clipped by 5 bases and J by 7 bases, with 12 bases between them. Germline CDR1 MNHEY, CDR2 SMNVEV (reference sequence). This CDR3 spans 13 amino acids. The CDR3 DNA sequence: TGTGCCAGCAGTCCAACCCCCGGGAATGAGCAGTTCTTC. Residues: CASSPTPGNEQFF.

J is TRBJ2-3 and V is TRBV4-2, with D perhaps TRBD2 (6 bases). CDR1 LGHNA and CDR2 YNFKEQ come from the germline V gene. CDR3 length: 15 residues. Trimming shortened V by 0 bases and J by 5 bases, and 12 bases separated the two germline ends. The CDR3 DNA follows: TGTGCCAGCAGCCAAGATTCCCCCGGGGGAGATACGCAGTATTTT. It yields the protein CASSQDSPGGDTQYF.

A few counts support this clonotype. The V gene is TRBV30, the J gene TRBJ2-2; TRBD1 agrees at 9 bases. This CDR3 comprises 14 residues. CDR1 GTSNPN and CDR2 SVGIG come from the germline V gene (reference sequence). V dropped 2 bases and J dropped 7; count of bases not matched to a gene: 5. The CDR3: CAWSPGQGYGELFF. The DNA of the CDR3 is TGTGCCTGGAGTCCGGGACAGGGATACGGGGAGCTGTTTTTT.

In this sample, this clonotype turned up many times. The rearrangement joins TRBV14 to TRBJ1-3, with unresolved D. This CDR3 is 18 amino acids long. The V and J ends lost 0 bases and 0 bases respectively, with 15 bases between them. CDR1 and CDR2 from the germline V gene are SGHDN and FVKESK. This chain's CDR3 is CASSQEKVLYRSGNTIYF. CDR3 nucleotide sequence: TGTGCCAGCAGCCAAGAAAAGGTCCTTTACCGCTCTGGAAACACCATATATTTT.

This clonotype was detected ten times or more. The chain employs TRBV7-2 and TRBJ2-3, with TRBD2 identical over 12 bases. Unmatched junction bases numbered 14, after V lost 1 base and J lost 6 bases. Per germline, CDR1 SGHTA and CDR2 FQGNSA. The CDR3 runs 19 residues. CDR3 nucleotides: TGTGCCAGCAGCTTAGAGGGGCTAGCGGGAGGGCGCGTGGCTGATACGCAGTATTTT. This codes for CASSLEGLAGGRVADTQYF.

In this sample, this clonotype turned up many times. J is TRBJ2-3 and V is TRBV4-1, with 10 bases matching TRBD2. Trimming at V came to 1 base and at J to 3 bases, leaving 10 bases not matched to a gene. Germline V lookup: CDR1 MGHRA, CDR2 YSYEKL. This CDR3 has 18 residues. The CDR3, as DNA: TGCGCCAGCAGCCAAGTGACGGCTAGCGGGAGCTATACAGATACGCAGTATTTT. It specifies CASSQVTASGSYTDTQYF.

J is TRBJ1-2 and V is TRBV6-5; 9 bases match TRBD1. The trim removed 6 bases at V and 8 bases at J, leaving 7 bases unmatched. Germline CDR1 is MNHEY and CDR2 is SVGAGI. There are 13 residues in the CDR3. The CDR3 reads CASREQGAEGYTF. CDR3 nucleotides: TGTGCCAGCAGGGAACAGGGGGCGGAAGGCTACACCTTC.

This clonotype was counted only a few times. An end of the junction does not agree with germline; a read error may underlie this. CDR3: CVSSTTGAIYNEQFF. The CDR3 bases are TGTGTCAGCAGCACGACAGGAGCAATCTACAATGAGCAGTTCTTC. This chain joins TRBV11-2 and TRBJ2-1; weak D call: TRBD1 (6 bases). Germline V gene data show CDR1 as SGHAT and CDR2 as FQNNGV. CDR3 length: 15 residues.

V and J are TRBV2 and TRBJ1-2; tentative D call: TRBD1 (5 bases). The germline V gene encodes CDR1 SNHLY and CDR2 FYNNEI. The ends were cut back, 10 bases at V and 4 bases at J, with 13 bases in the middle. The CDR3 covers 12 residues. CDR3 coding DNA: TGTGCCACCTGGACAAGACGCTATGGCTACACCTTC. It specifies CATWTRRYGYTF.

The table lists this clonotype with many counts. The chain has TRBV20-1 and TRBJ2-3; D gene ambiguous. The ends were cut back, 3 bases at V and 7 bases at J, with 14 bases in the middle. CDR3 length equals 13 residues. In germline, CDR1 is DFQATT, CDR2 SNEGSKA (reference sequence). This CDR3 is CSASRELENTQYF. Here the CDR3 DNA reads TGCAGTGCTAGCCGCGAGCTGGAGAATACGCAGTATTTT.